One and the same sample provided the 3 T cell receptor beta chains below, sequenced in a study of T cells in Graves' hyperthyroidism and ophthalmopathy. TCR beta CDR3 regions were amplified from RNA transcripts. The TCR CDR3 first-round RT-PCR relied on the HTBI primer set. From the multiplex PCR reads, TCRdb called clonotypes with MiXCR, one entry per CDR3 protein. The table records roughly 280,000 distinct CDR3 sequences, around 22% of them present only once. The source material was blood. The receptors were sampled from a man under 40 with Graves' ophthalmopathy.

This clonotype showed up many times. The J gene is TRBJ2-1, the V gene TRBV28, with 11 bases identical to TRBD2. CDR3 length: 17 amino acids. In germline, CDR1 is MDHEN, CDR2 SYDVKM. The V and J ends lost 4 bases and 1 base, in that order; junction bases with no gene match: 6. CDR3 loop: CASSSGLAGGSYNEQFF. The CDR3 DNA follows: TGTGCCAGCAGTTCCGGCCTAGCGGGAGGATCCTACAATGAGCAGTTCTTC.

The V gene is TRBV20-1, the J gene TRBJ2-5; tentatively, D is TRBD2 (5 bases). CDR1 and CDR2 from the germline V gene are DFQATT and SNEGSKA (reference sequence). V was shortened by 3 bases and J by 10 bases, with 9 bases between the two germline ends. The CDR3 consists of 10 residues. The CDR3 loop reads CSAREVIQYF. The CDR3 region has the DNA TGCAGTGCTAGGGAGGTGATCCAGTACTTC.

The gene calls are TRBV5-5 and TRBJ2-1, with 7 nucleotides matching TRBD1. This CDR3 spans 14 amino acids. J gave up 5 bases and V 2 bases, and 4 bases lay outside the gene matches. Per germline, CDR1 SGHKS and CDR2 YYEKEE (reference sequence). CDR3 protein: CASSLRQGNNEQFF. CDR3 nucleotides: TGTGCCAGCAGCTTAAGACAGGGAAACAATGAGCAGTTCTTC.